The 14 T cell receptor beta chains below come from one sample, sequenced in a study of blood T cells in healthy people across ages. Together with a sample-barcoded 5' primer, a J-beta primer mix was included in a second PCR lasting about 6 to 11 cycles. Using its own MiXCR run on the 5' RACE reads, TCRdb lists one record per CDR3 protein. This sample has about 1.4 million distinct CDR3 sequences, with 59% found just once. The material sequenced was blood. The receptors originated from a man younger than 35 in good health.

This clonotype was seen only once. The chain combines TRBV5-1 with TRBJ1-2; 7 nucleotides line up with TRBD1. The germline V gene encodes CDR1 SGHRS and CDR2 YFSETQ. The CDR3 loop spans 17 amino acids. With 4 bases clipped from V and 4 bases from J, the junction kept 16 bases outside the gene matches. CDR3 in DNA: TGCGCCAGCAGCCAGTATGGCCCAGGGGGTGAAATCTATGGCTACACCTTC. Translation: CASSQYGPGGEIYGYTF.

This clonotype was counted ten times or more. The chain has TRBV29-1 and TRBJ2-3; D gene unclear. The CDR3 is made up of 13 amino acids. In germline, CDR1 is SQVTM, CDR2 ANQGSEA. Deletions cut 1 base from V and 5 bases from J, with 10 bases between. The CDR3 nucleotides are TGCAGCGTTGAAGTCCAAACGAGAGATACGCAGTATTTT. It encodes CSVEVQTRDTQYF.

The sample holds one count of this clonotype. This chain joins TRBV29-1 and TRBJ1-4; the match to TRBD1 covers 11 bases. The length of the CDR3 is 14 residues. Trimming took 0 bases from V and 8 from J; bases not matched to a gene: 2. Germline-derived CDR1 and CDR2 are SQVTM and ANQGSEA. The CDR3 nucleotides are TGCAGCGTTGAAGACGGGACAGGGGGAGAAAAACTGTTTTTT. Its translation: CSVEDGTGGEKLFF.

The CDR3 coding sequence is TGTGCCAGCAGCCCGCCTTCGGGGAGAATGAGCACAGATACGCAGTATTTT. Residues: CASSPPSGRMSTDTQYF. The chain carries TRBV3-1 and TRBJ2-3, with a possible D match to TRBD2 (5 bases). V was shortened by 4 bases and J by 0 bases, with 17 bases between the two germline ends. The germline CDR1 and CDR2 sequences are LGHDT and YNNKEL (reference sequence). The CDR3 has 17 amino acids.

V is TRBV10-3 and J is TRBJ1-2, with a weak D call TRBD1 (5 bases). This CDR3 comprises 15 residues. The V end lost 2 bases, the J end lost 4 bases, and 14 bases lay between the germline ends. Germline assignment: CDR1 ENHRY and CDR2 SYGVKD. The CDR3 region has the DNA TGTGCCATCAGTGAGATGGTTGACAGCCCCTATGGCTACACCTTC. Amino acids: CAISEMVDSPYGYTF.

The genes are TRBV30 and TRBJ2-4; no reliable D call. This CDR3 is 13 amino acids long. Trimming stripped 1 base from V and 13 bases from J, with 17 bases between. Germline CDR1 and CDR2: GTSNPN and SVGIG (reference sequence). CDR3 in amino acids: CAWSGQARGEQYF. CDR3 nucleotides: TGTGCCTGGAGTGGGCAGGCGCGCGGTGAGCAGTACTTC.

This sequence joins TRBV28 and TRBJ2-7; D not certain. Trimming took 5 bases from V and 8 from J, leaving 13 bases between them. The germline V gene encodes CDR1 MDHEN and CDR2 SYDVKM. The CDR3 extends over 12 amino acids. Written as DNA, the CDR3 is TGTGCCAGCAGTCCTGCTCCGCCCAAGCAGTACTTC. As protein: CASSPAPPKQYF.

This chain connects TRBV3-1 to TRBJ1-1; 10 bases align to TRBD1. Germline assignment: CDR1 LGHDT and CDR2 YNNKEL (reference sequence). The V segment lost 3 bases and the J segment 4 bases; nucleotides outside the gene matches: 11. This CDR3 has 17 residues. The CDR3 DNA sequence: TGTGCCAGCAGCCACTACGCGACAGGGGGCACCGCCACTGAAGCTTTCTTT. It yields the protein CASSHYATGGTATEAFF.

The rearrangement links TRBV6-2 or TRBV6-3 to TRBJ1-5; D remains ambiguous. Germline V CDR1 and CDR2: MNHEY, SVGEGT. Trimming stripped 6 bases from V and 1 base from J, with 13 bases between. The CDR3 covers 15 residues. CDR3 residues: CASRGGWTSNQPQHF. In nucleotides, the CDR3 is TGTGCCAGCAGGGGAGGGTGGACGAGCAATCAGCCCCAGCATTTT.

CDR3 residues: CSVDPGSSGANVLTF. CDR3 nucleotide sequence: TGCAGCGTTGATCCGGGGAGCTCTGGGGCCAACGTCCTGACTTTC. V gene TRBV29-1 combines with J gene TRBJ2-6, with D possibly being TRBD2 (5 bases). Between the trimmed V and J ends, which lost 3 bases and 0 bases, there was a span of 9 bases. The germline CDR1 and CDR2 sequences are SQVTM and ANQGSEA. The CDR3 contains 15 residues. Based on the CDR3 plus reference TRBV29-1 and TRBJ2-6, the full variable domain is SAVISQKPSRDICQRGTSLTIQCQVDSQVTMMFWYRQQPGQSLTLIATANQGSEATYESGFVIDKFPISRPNLTFSTLTVSNMSPEDSSIYLCSVDPGSSGANVLTFGAGSRLTVL.

This chain uses TRBV9 with TRBJ2-7; D is possibly TRBD2 (5 bases). Germline V gene data show CDR1 as SGDLS and CDR2 as YYNGEE. V dropped 3 bases and J dropped 0 bases, with 22 bases sitting between them. The CDR3 contains 18 residues. CDR3 in amino acids: CASSGKGKADSYSYEQYF. The CDR3 nucleotides are TGTGCCAGCAGCGGGAAGGGAAAAGCGGATAGCTACTCCTACGAGCAGTACTTC.

This sequence joins TRBV7-9 and TRBJ2-1; 7 nucleotides agree with TRBD1. The germline gives CDR1 SEHNR, CDR2 FQNEAQ (reference sequence). Losses at the gene ends were 0 bases for V and 5 bases for J; bases not matched to a gene: 4. The length of the CDR3 is 15 residues. CDR3 amino acids: CASSLALGQHNEQFF. CDR3 bases: TGTGCCAGCAGCTTAGCGTTGGGACAGCACAATGAGCAGTTCTTC.

The chain combines TRBV6-5 with TRBJ1-2; D unclear. The germline gives CDR1 MNHEY, CDR2 SVGAGI. V lost 0 bases, J lost 1 base, and 9 bases lay in between. The CDR3 has 15 residues. Here the CDR3 reads CASSYSWPINYGYTF. In nucleotides, the CDR3 is TGTGCCAGCAGTTACTCGTGGCCGATTAACTATGGCTACACCTTC.

This chain connects TRBV6-2 or TRBV6-3 to TRBJ2-1; no reliable D call. Germline-derived CDR1 and CDR2 are MNHEY and SVGEGT. V shed 4 bases and J shed 6 bases, with 16 bases lying between them. The CDR3 is 15 amino acids. In DNA form, the CDR3 reads TGTGCCAGCAGTTCCCGCCTTCCTCCTCCCAATGAGCAGTTCTTC. Protein sequence: CASSSRLPPPNEQFF.